Presented here are 19 T cell receptor beta chains from one specimen sequenced in a study of blood T cell repertoires in COVID-19. The repertoire was sequenced with immunoSEQ multiplex PCR; TCRdb's copy has only in-frame clones and lacks some. The data show some 210,000 clones, about four fifths seen once. The sample consisted of peripheral blood. The receptors originated from a woman in her seventies with active or convalescent COVID-19.

This clone was detected a few times. The V gene is TRBV7-3, the J gene TRBJ1-2, with 11 bases that match TRBD1. The CDR3 spans 15 residues. The junction had 1 base not matched to a gene; V was cut back by 2 bases and J by 2 bases. Germline V gives CDR1 SGHTA, CDR2 FQGTGA. The CDR3 region has the DNA TGTGCCAGCAGCTTAGGGACAGGGGGAAACTATGGCTACACCTTC. This sequence encodes CASSLGTGGNYGYTF.

V and J are TRBV7-2 and TRBJ2-3, with D possibly being TRBD2 (7 bases). The CDR3 runs to 14 residues. From germline, CDR1 is SGHTA and CDR2 FQGNSA. V was cut by 5 bases and J by 7 bases, with 16 bases left in between. The CDR3 loop reads CASSPGGGSHTQYF. CDR3 DNA sequence: TGTGCCAGCAGCCCCGGGGGCGGGAGCCATACGCAGTATTTT.

The chain recombines TRBV11-2 with TRBJ1-5; D is perhaps TRBD1 (5 bases). CDR1 is SGHAT, CDR2 FQNNGV, per germline. The CDR3 covers 15 residues. With 5 bases removed from V and 2 bases from J, the gap between germline ends came to 13 bases. In DNA, the CDR3 is TGTGCCAGCAGCCCATCGGGACTGGGCAATCAGCCCCAGCATTTT. Its protein product is CASSPSGLGNQPQHF.

This rearrangement joins TRBV28 to TRBJ2-5, with 10 bases matching TRBD1. Germline values: CDR1 MDHEN, CDR2 SYDVKM. The CDR3 contains 14 residues. V dropped 5 bases and J dropped 8; count of bases not matched to a gene: 8. This chain's CDR3 is CASSPPGTGVTQYF. For the CDR3, the DNA is TGTGCCAGCAGTCCACCCGGGACAGGGGTCACCCAGTACTTC.

This chain links TRBV19 with TRBJ2-3; D call uncertain. CDR1 LNHDA and CDR2 SQIVND come from the germline V gene (reference sequence). Trimming took off 5 bases at V and 13 bases at J, with 13 bases between the two ends. The CDR3 consists of 11 residues. CDR3: CASSAQRHKYF. In DNA, the CDR3 is TGTGCCAGTAGTGCTCAACGACACAAGTATTTT. The full variable domain, in which reference TRBV19 and TRBJ2-3 provide the parts outside the CDR3, is DGGITQSPKYLFRKEGQNVTLSCEQNLNHDAMYWYRQDPGQGLRLIYYSQIVNDFQKGDIAEGYSVSREKKESFPLTVTSAQKNPTAFYLCASSAQRHKYFGPGTRLTVL.

The chain recombines TRBV5-4 with TRBJ2-7, with 8 bases identical to TRBD1. The CDR3 has 12 residues. Germline lookup yields CDR1 SGHNT and CDR2 YYREEE (reference sequence). After removal of 4 bases from V and 3 bases from J, the junction contained 0 bases not matched to a gene. Written as DNA, the CDR3 is TGTGCCAGCAGCACAGGGGGCTACGAGCAGTACTTC. This sequence encodes CASSTGGYEQYF.

In this sample, this clone turned up a few times. J is TRBJ2-5 and V is TRBV4-1; 8 nucleotides line up with TRBD1. Trimming removed 3 bases from V and 5 bases from J; junction bases left unmatched: 11. CDR3 length equals 16 residues. Germline assignment: CDR1 MGHRA and CDR2 YSYEKL. DNA for the CDR3: TGCGCCAGCAGCCAGGCCGCAGGGGGCGCCGTGGAGACCCAGTACTTC. Translating it yields CASSQAAGGAVETQYF.

The rearrangement links TRBV24-1 to TRBJ1-5; the D gene is possibly TRBD1 (6 bases). Germline V lookup: CDR1 KGHDR, CDR2 SFDVKD. This CDR3 is 13 amino acids long. V was pared by 6 bases and J by 7 bases, with 12 bases between. CDR3 sequence: CATSRQGMQPQHF. DNA of the CDR3: TGTGCCACCAGTCGGCAGGGGATGCAGCCCCAGCATTTT.

The chain employs TRBV27 and TRBJ2-7; weak D call: TRBD1 (5 bases). Looked up from germline, CDR1 is MNHEY and CDR2 is SMNVEV (reference sequence). V was trimmed by 3 bases and J by 6 bases, leaving 21 bases between them. CDR3 length: 16 residues. CDR3 residues: CASSLGPLGSKGEQYF. In DNA, the CDR3 is TGTGCCAGCAGTTTGGGGCCGTTAGGTTCCAAGGGCGAGCAGTACTTC.

The chain recombines TRBV3-1 (or the pseudogene TRBV3-2) with TRBJ2-2; D perhaps matches TRBD1 (5 bases). The CDR3 has 16 residues. Trimming took off 3 bases at V and 4 bases at J, with 15 bases between the two ends. Germline CDR1 is LGHDT and CDR2 is YNNKEL (reference sequence). In nucleotides, the CDR3 is TGTGCCAGCAGCCAGGCAGGGCTATGGGCCACCGGGGAGCTGTTTTTT. This encodes CASSQAGLWATGELFF.

The chain recombines TRBV3-1 (or the pseudogene TRBV3-2) with TRBJ2-7; 7 bases line up with TRBD2. Per the germline V gene, CDR1 is LGHDT and CDR2 is YNNKEL (reference sequence). CDR3 length equals 14 residues. The V and J ends lost 4 bases and 5 bases, in that order; junction bases with no gene match: 8. The CDR3 DNA sequence: TGTGCCAGCAGCCGCGGCGGGAGACACCACGAGCAGTACTTC. Protein sequence: CASSRGGRHHEQYF.

This chain uses TRBV28 with TRBJ2-4, with D perhaps TRBD2 (5 bases). CDR1 MDHEN and CDR2 SYDVKM come from the germline V gene. The CDR3 has 12 residues. V was trimmed by 4 bases and J by 14 bases, leaving 15 bases between them. CDR3 region: CASSSDGRGEYF. CDR3 nucleotide sequence: TGTGCCAGCAGTTCCGACGGCCGGGGAGAGTACTTC.

The rearrangement uses TRBV11-3 and TRBJ1-1; D uncertain. This CDR3 region has 13 residues. Between the trimmed V and J ends, which lost 4 bases and 0 bases, there was a span of 6 bases. CDR1 is SGHNT, CDR2 YENEEA, per germline. The CDR3, as DNA: TGTGCCAGCAGCTCGAACATGAACACTGAAGCTTTCTTT. This gives the protein CASSSNMNTEAFF.

This chain joins TRBV7-9 and TRBJ1-5; 9 bases agree with TRBD1. Looked up from germline, CDR1 is SEHNR and CDR2 is FQNEAQ (reference sequence). The CDR3 has 14 residues. Trimming cost V 5 bases and J 6 bases; bases outside gene matches: 5. The CDR3 DNA follows: TGTGCCAGCAGCGAAACAGGGGGCGGTCAGCCCCAGCATTTT. Its protein is CASSETGGGQPQHF.

CDR3 region: CASSNRSPGGGEQFF. For the CDR3, the DNA is TGTGCCAGCAGTAACCGTTCTCCCGGGGGGGGTGAGCAGTTCTTC. The chain joins TRBV6-6 to TRBJ2-1; TRBD2 aligns across 8 bases. V was pared by 5 bases and J by 9 bases, with 12 bases of the junction left unmatched. Germline V CDR1 and CDR2: MNHNY, SVGAGI (reference sequence). The CDR3 totals 15 residues.

The chain carries TRBV5-1 and TRBJ2-1; TRBD1 matches 9 bases. The CDR3 covers 15 residues. V trimming: 3 bases; J trimming: 1 base; junction bases outside the gene matches: 2. Germline assignment: CDR1 SGHRS and CDR2 YFSETQ. The CDR3 DNA is TGCGCCAGCAGCTCAGGACAGGGGTCCTACAATGAGCAGTTCTTC. Encoded protein: CASSSGQGSYNEQFF.

V is TRBV27 and J is TRBJ2-7; maybe TRBD1 (5 bases). Germline values: CDR1 MNHEY, CDR2 SMNVEV (reference sequence). This CDR3 has 13 residues. V lost 3 bases, J lost 5 bases, and 11 bases lay in between. CDR3 coding DNA: TGTGCCAGCAGTTTTCGGCAGGGCCACGAGCAGTACTTC. Amino acid sequence: CASSFRQGHEQYF.

The chain joins TRBV30 to TRBJ2-2; D unresolved. Germline lookup yields CDR1 GTSNPN and CDR2 SVGIG (reference sequence). This CDR3 is 12 amino acids long. The germline V and J ends were trimmed by 3 bases and 4 bases, with 6 bases remaining between them. The DNA of the CDR3 is TGTGCCTGGAGCCAGCGCACCGGGGAGCTGTTTTTT. It is translated as CAWSQRTGELFF.

The chain combines TRBV9 with TRBJ2-5; D may be TRBD2 (7 bases). This CDR3 is built from 15 residues. V lost 4 bases and J 1 base, leaving 14 bases between the germline ends. Germline V gene data show CDR1 as SGDLS and CDR2 as YYNGEE. This CDR3 is CASSSGRGPQETQYF. DNA for the CDR3: TGTGCCAGCAGCTCGGGGCGGGGGCCCCAAGAGACCCAGTACTTC. The entire variable domain, with the rest obtained from reference TRBV9 and TRBJ2-5, is as follows: DSGVTQTPKHLITATGQRVTLRCSPRSGDLSVYWYQQSLDQGLQFLIQYYNGEERAKGNILERFSAQQFPDLHSELNLSSLELGDSALYFCASSSGRGPQETQYFGPGTRLLVL.